These 9 T cell receptor beta chains were all obtained from the same sample, sequenced in a study of blood T cell repertoires in COVID-19. The repertoire was sequenced with immunoSEQ multiplex PCR; TCRdb's copy has only in-frame clones and lacks some. The sample includes some 200,000 clones, 80% to 90% seen only once; the top ten take approximately 3.5%. The sequenced sample consisted of PBMCs or T cells enriched from blood (not recorded which). The source of these receptors is a young woman in a cohort exposed to, infected with or recovered from COVID-19 (not recorded which).

This clone was observed a handful of times. This sequence joins TRBV5-1 and TRBJ2-7; perhaps TRBD2 as D (6 bases). The germline V gene has CDR1 SGHRS and CDR2 YFSETQ. Trimming cost V 4 bases and J 2 bases, with 16 bases left between them. The CDR3 is 15 amino acids. The CDR3 sequence is CASSPGWGDAYEQYF. CDR3 DNA: TGCGCCAGCAGCCCTGGGTGGGGGGACGCCTACGAGCAGTACTTC. Full variable domain (rest looked up from reference TRBV5-1 and TRBJ2-7): KAGVTQTPRYLIKTRGQQVTLSCSPISGHRSVSWYQQTPGQGLQFLFEYFSETQRNKGNFPGRFSGRQFSNSRSEMNVSTLELGDSALYLCASSPGWGDAYEQYFGPGTRLTVT.

V usage is TRBV2 and J usage is TRBJ2-2, with 7 bases matching TRBD1. V was pared by 6 bases and J by 3 bases, with 4 bases of the junction left unmatched. The CDR3 consists of 14 residues. From germline, CDR1 is SNHLY and CDR2 FYNNEI. The DNA of the CDR3 is TGTGCCAGCAGGACAGGGATGGACACCGGGGAGCTGTTTTTT. Translation: CASRTGMDTGELFF.

This clone was seen only once. The genes are TRBV11-3 and TRBJ2-3; 8 bases fit TRBD2. Germline CDR1 is SGHNT and CDR2 is YENEEA. V shed 4 bases and J 2 bases; nucleotides not matched to a gene: 2. CDR3 length: 14 amino acids. The CDR3 loop reads CASSSSGSTDTQYF. DNA of the CDR3: TGTGCCAGCAGCTCTAGCGGGTCCACAGATACGCAGTATTTT.

The gene calls are TRBV6-1 and TRBJ1-1; D is unclear. The CDR3 contains 13 residues. V was pared by 2 bases and J by 10 bases, with 14 bases between. CDR1 and CDR2 (germline): MNHNS, SASEGT. CDR3 sequence: CASSESSVRGAFF. CDR3 sequence (DNA): TGTGCCAGCAGTGAATCGAGCGTTCGAGGAGCTTTCTTT.

The chain couples TRBV7-2 to TRBJ2-1; 13 nucleotides align to TRBD2. Germline loops: CDR1 SGHTA, CDR2 FQGNSA. V was clipped by 7 bases and J by 5 bases; unmatched bases: 5. The CDR3 runs to 15 residues. The CDR3 sequence is CASIRTSGRDNEQFF. CDR3 in DNA: TGTGCCAGCATCCGGACTAGCGGGAGAGACAATGAGCAGTTCTTC.

This clone was counted a single time. V is TRBV19 and J is TRBJ1-5, with TRBD1 as a possible D gene (6 bases). CDR1 is LNHDA, CDR2 SQIVND, per germline (reference sequence). The V end lost 5 bases, the J end lost 0 bases, and 17 bases lay between the germline ends. The CDR3 has 17 residues. The CDR3: CASSGGGQWASNQPQHF. As DNA, the CDR3 is TGTGCCAGTAGTGGGGGGGGGCAGTGGGCTAGCAATCAGCCCCAGCATTTT. The entire variable domain, with the rest obtained from reference TRBV19 and TRBJ1-5, is as follows: DGGITQSPKYLFRKEGQNVTLSCEQNLNHDAMYWYRQDPGQGLRLIYYSQIVNDFQKGDIAEGYSVSREKKESFPLTVTSAQKNPTAFYLCASSGGGQWASNQPQHFGDGTRLSIL.

J is TRBJ1-2 and V is TRBV6-5, with 9 bases lining up with TRBD1. Losses at the gene ends were 11 bases for V and 2 bases for J; bases not matched to a gene: 12. CDR1 and CDR2 (germline): MNHEY, SVGAGI. The CDR3 is 15 amino acids. CDR3 protein: CAGRPGTGRNYGYTF. CDR3 bases: TGTGCCGGCCGTCCCGGGACAGGGCGAAACTATGGCTACACCTTC.

This chain links TRBV5-4 with TRBJ2-6, with a possible D match to TRBD2 (5 bases). Trimming removed 6 bases at V and 2 bases at J, with 12 bases between. This CDR3 contains 15 residues. Germline CDR1 and CDR2: SGHNT and YYREEE (reference sequence). Written as DNA, the CDR3 is TGTGCCAGCACTATGCGGGTAGCTGGGGCCAACGTCCTGACTTTC. Residues: CASTMRVAGANVLTF.

This chain joins TRBV3-1 (or the pseudogene TRBV3-2) and TRBJ1-6; perhaps TRBD1 as D (5 bases). The CDR3 length is 13 residues. Trimming stripped 5 bases from V and 7 bases from J, with 9 bases between. Germline V gene lookup returns CDR1 LGHDT and CDR2 YNNKEL (reference sequence). The CDR3 loop reads CASSRGGNSPLHF. For the CDR3, the DNA is TGTGCCAGCAGCAGGGGTGGGAATTCACCCCTCCACTTT.